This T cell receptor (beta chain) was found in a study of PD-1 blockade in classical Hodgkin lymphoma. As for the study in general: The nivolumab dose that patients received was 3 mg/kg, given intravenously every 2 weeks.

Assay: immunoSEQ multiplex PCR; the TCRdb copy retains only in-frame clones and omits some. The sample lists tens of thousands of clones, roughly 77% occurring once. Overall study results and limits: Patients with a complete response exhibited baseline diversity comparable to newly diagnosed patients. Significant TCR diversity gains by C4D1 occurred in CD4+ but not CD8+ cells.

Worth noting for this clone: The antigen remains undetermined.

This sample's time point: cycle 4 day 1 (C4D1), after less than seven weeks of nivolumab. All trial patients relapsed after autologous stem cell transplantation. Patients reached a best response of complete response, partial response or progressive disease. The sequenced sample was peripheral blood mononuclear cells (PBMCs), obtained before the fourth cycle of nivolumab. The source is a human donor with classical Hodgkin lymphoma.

Here the CDR3 reads CASSGGKGQPQHF. The CDR3 coding sequence is TGTGCCAGCAGTGGGGGGAAGGGTCAGCCCCAGCATTTT. The genes are TRBV6-1 and TRBJ1-5, with D maybe TRBD1 (5 bases). This CDR3 is 13 amino acids long. Germline V CDR1 and CDR2: MNHNS, SASEGT. V lost 4 bases, J lost 6 bases, and 10 bases lay in between.